This TCR beta chain was identified in a study of blood T cell repertoires in COVID-19. For the study at large: The study drew acute and convalescent COVID-19 samples from the United States, Italy and Spain. T cells, B-cell-depleted T cells, or PBMCs provided the cDNA or gDNA that served as material.

V dropped 4 bases and J dropped 1 base, with 10 bases sitting between them. The CDR3 is 14 amino acids. Germline V lookup: CDR1 MNHEY, CDR2 SVGAGI. The authors' processing: Counts of nucleated cells, estimated from reference gene primer amplification, were obtained. Profiling relied on immunoSEQ multiplex PCR, and the TCRdb table lists in-frame clones only, not all of them. V, J and clone size reflect that table, while D and trimming were determined from the DNA. Of tens of thousands of clones in the sample, 80% were seen once. The V and J genes are TRBV6-5 and TRBJ1-1; maybe TRBD1 (6 bases). The sequenced sample consisted of peripheral blood. This TCR came from a woman of 80 years or more with acute or convalescent COVID-19. Here the CDR3 reads CASSSTGWNTEAFF. The DNA for the CDR3 is TGTGCCAGCAGTTCGACAGGATGGAACACTGAAGCTTTCTTT.